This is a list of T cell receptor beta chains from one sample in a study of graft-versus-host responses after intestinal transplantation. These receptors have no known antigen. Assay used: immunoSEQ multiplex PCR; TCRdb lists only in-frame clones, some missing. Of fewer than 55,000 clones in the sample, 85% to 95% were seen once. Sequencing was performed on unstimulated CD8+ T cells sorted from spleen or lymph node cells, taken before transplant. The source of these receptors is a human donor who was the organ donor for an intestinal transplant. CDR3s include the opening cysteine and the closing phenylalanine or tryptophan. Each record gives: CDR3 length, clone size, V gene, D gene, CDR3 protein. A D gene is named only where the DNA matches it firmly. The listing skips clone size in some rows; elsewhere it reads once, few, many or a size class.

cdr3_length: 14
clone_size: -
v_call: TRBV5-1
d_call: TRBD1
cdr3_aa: CASSSGQGAAEAFF

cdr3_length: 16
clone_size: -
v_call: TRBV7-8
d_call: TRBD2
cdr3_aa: CASSLGVAGVQETQYF

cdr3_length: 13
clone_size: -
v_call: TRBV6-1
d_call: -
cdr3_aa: CASSEISRTEAFF

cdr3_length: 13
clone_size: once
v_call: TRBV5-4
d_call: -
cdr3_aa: CASSLEGPVAAFF

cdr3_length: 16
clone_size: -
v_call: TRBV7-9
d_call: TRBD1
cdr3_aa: CASSSTGTGLNTEAFF

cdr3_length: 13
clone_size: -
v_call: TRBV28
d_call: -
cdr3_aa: CASSLRGNTEAFF

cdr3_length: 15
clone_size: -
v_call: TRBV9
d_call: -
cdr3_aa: CASSVASGAGYGYTF

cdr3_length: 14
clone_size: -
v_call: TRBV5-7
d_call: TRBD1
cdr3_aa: CASSTNRGPWGYTF

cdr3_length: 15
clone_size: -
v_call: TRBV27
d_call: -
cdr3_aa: CASSPGTNTNTEAFF

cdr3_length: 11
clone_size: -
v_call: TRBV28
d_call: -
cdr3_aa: CASSRRDGYTF

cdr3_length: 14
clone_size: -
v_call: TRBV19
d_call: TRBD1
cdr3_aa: CASTPGQGSYEQYF

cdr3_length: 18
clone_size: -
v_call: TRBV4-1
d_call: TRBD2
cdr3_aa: CASSQERALAGYTDTQYF

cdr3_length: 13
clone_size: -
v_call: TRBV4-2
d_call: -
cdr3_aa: CASSKTRTYEQYF

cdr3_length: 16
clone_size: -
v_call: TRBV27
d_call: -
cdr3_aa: CASSLSSALGANVLTF

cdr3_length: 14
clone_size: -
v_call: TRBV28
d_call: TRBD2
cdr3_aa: CASRPGLGGREQFF

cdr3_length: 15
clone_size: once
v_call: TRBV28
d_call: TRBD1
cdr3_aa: CASTMGQGGGYGYTF

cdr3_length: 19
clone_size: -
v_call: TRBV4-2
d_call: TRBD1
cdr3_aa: CASSQDRGTGLSYPYGYTF

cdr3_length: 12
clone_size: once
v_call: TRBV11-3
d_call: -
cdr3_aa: CASSLAGGTAFF

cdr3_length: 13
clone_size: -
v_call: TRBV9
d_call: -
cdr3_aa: CASSVGYQETQYF

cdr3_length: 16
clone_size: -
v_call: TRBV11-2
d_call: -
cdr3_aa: CASSLVTAEPYNEQFF

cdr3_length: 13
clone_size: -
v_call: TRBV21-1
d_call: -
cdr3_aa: CASTAPRGETQYF

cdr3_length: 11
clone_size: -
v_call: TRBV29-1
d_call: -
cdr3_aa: CSVEKDYEQYF

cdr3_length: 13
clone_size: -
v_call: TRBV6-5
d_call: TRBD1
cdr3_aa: CASSWDRVETQYF

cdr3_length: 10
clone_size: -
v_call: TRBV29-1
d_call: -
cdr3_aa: CSVMVETQYF

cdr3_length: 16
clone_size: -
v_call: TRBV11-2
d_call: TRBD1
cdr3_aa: CASSKGRDRGSDTQYF

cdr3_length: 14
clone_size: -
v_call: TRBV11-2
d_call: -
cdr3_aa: CASSLGGAGTEAFF

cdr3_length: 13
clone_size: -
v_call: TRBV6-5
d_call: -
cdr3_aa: CASRRDGTYGYTF

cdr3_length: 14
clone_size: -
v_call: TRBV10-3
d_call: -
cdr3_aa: CATVRSPITDTQYF

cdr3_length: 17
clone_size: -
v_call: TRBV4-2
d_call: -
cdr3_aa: CASSQVAPELSNQPQHF

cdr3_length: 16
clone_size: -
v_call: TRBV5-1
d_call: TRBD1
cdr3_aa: CASSLGDRGPQETQYF

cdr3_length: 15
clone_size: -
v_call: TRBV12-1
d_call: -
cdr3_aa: CASSLDDRGPETQYF

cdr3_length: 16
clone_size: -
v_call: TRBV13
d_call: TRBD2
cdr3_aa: CASSRNSGGDTDTQYF

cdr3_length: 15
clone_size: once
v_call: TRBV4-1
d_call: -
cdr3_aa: CASSQVSSMTDTQYF

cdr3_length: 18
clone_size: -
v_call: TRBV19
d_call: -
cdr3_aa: CASCLRIPISGDAGELFF

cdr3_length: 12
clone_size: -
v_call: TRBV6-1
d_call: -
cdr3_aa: CASTAGSYGYTF

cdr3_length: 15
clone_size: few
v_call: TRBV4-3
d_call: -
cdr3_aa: CASSQDTGSGNTIYF

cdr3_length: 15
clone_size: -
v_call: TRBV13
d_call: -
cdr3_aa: CASSLRQGGYNEQFF

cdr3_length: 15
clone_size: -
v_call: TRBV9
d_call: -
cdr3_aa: CASSVEGPPAGELFF

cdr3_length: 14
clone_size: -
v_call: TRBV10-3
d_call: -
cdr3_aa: CAISESGGQETQYF

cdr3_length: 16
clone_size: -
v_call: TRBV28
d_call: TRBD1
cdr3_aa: CASTPGEGTGWYEQYF

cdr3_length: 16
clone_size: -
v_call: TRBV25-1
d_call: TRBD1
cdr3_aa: CASSAEQGAIYEKLFF

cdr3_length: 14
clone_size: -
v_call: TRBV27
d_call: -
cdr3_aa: CASSAGTATYEQYF

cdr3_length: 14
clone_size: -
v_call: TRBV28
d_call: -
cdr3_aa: CASKGGGPADEQFF

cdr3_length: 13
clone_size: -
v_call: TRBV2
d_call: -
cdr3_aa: CASRAGSSYEQYF

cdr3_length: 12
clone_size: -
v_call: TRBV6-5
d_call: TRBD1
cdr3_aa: CASSSTGGEQYF

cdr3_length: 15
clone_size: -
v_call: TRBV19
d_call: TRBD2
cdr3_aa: CASSITGGAWETQYF

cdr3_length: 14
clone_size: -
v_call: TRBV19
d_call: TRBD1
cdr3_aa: CASSLWDSSYEQYF

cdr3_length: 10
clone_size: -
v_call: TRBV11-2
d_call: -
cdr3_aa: CASSLETQYF

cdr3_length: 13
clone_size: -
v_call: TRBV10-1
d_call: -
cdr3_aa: CASSETFTDTQYF

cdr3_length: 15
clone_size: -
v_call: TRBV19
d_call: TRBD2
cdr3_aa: CASSNGAGGIGELFF

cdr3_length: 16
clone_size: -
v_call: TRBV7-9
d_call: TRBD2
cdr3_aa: CASRGGGGAGTDTQYF

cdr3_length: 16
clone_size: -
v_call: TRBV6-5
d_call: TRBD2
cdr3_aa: CASSYSAGGGDYEQYF

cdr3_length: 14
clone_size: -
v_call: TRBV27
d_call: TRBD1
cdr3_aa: CASRPQGSDTEAFF

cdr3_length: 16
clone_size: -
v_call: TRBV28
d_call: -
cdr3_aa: CASSERRGASNYEQYF

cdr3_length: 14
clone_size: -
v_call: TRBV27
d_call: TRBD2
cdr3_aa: CASSIAGTRIEQYF

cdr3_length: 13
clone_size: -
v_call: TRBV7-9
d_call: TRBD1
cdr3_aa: CASSRDREETQYF

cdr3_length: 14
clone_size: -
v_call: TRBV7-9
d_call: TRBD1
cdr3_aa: CASSQGQLHQPQHF

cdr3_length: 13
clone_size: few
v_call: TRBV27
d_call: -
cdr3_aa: CASVGLGFTEAFF

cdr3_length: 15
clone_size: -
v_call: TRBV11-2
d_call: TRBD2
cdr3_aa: CASSFHSGGAETQYF

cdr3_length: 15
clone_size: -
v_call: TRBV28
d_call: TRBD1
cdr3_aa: CASSLVRTGPTEAFF